Presented here are 21 T cell receptor beta chains from one specimen sequenced in a study of cytotoxic CD8 clonotypes in ibrutinib-treated CLL. Only in-frame clones appear in the TCRdb table, and some are missing; sequencing was by immunoSEQ multiplex PCR. Here the sample spans 200,000 to 250,000 clones, approximately 75% being singletons. The input for sequencing was PBMCs, taken after 12 months of ibrutinib treatment. The origin of the receptors is a human donor with chronic lymphocytic leukemia.

The chain has TRBV4-1 and TRBJ2-7; D perhaps matches TRBD2 (5 bases). CDR1 MGHRA and CDR2 YSYEKL come from the germline V gene. This CDR3 spans 15 amino acids. V was trimmed by 6 bases and J by 2 bases, leaving 17 bases between them. The CDR3 sequence is CASSPSTSRAYEQYF. The DNA of the CDR3 is TGCGCCAGCAGTCCTAGCACTAGTCGGGCCTACGAGCAGTACTTC.

This rearrangement joins TRBV6-1 to TRBJ2-7; the D gene is possibly TRBD2 (6 bases). There are 13 residues in the CDR3. V was trimmed by 7 bases and J by 1 base, leaving 11 bases between them. Germline V gives CDR1 MNHNS, CDR2 SASEGT. CDR3 DNA sequence: TGTGCCAGCACCAAAGCGGGTTCCTACGAGCAGTACTTC. Translated, it gives CASTKAGSYEQYF.

The rearrangement uses TRBV5-1 and TRBJ2-5; no clear D gene. Germline CDR1 SGHRS, CDR2 YFSETQ. V dropped 0 bases and J dropped 1 base, with 4 bases sitting between them. The CDR3 loop spans 13 amino acids. The CDR3: CASSLDGQETQYF. As DNA, the CDR3 is TGCGCCAGCAGCTTGGACGGCCAAGAGACCCAGTACTTC.

The chain recombines TRBV6-1 with TRBJ2-3, with D perhaps TRBD1 (6 bases). Looked up from germline, CDR1 is MNHNS and CDR2 is SASEGT. V was shortened by 6 bases and J by 1 base, with 8 bases between the two germline ends. This CDR3 is 13 amino acids long. The DNA of the CDR3 is TGTGCCAGCAGACAGGGACGCACAGATACGCAGTATTTT. It is translated as CASRQGRTDTQYF.

The gene calls are TRBV6-1 and TRBJ1-6, with no clear D. The CDR3 totals 12 residues. V was cut by 8 bases and J by 10 bases, with 12 bases left in between. Germline V CDR1 and CDR2: MNHNS, SASEGT. The CDR3 nucleotides are TGTGCCAGCGGCGAACCACAGTCACCCCTCCACTTT. Translation: CASGEPQSPLHF.

The rearrangement uses TRBV11-2 and TRBJ1-2; no firm D call. This CDR3 comprises 12 residues. The germline V gene encodes CDR1 SGHAT and CDR2 FQNNGV. V lost 5 bases and J 5 bases, leaving 9 bases between the germline ends. The CDR3 protein is CASSPGSYGYTF. CDR3 in DNA: TGTGCCAGCAGCCCCGGTTCTTATGGCTACACCTTC.

This rearrangement joins TRBV5-1 to TRBJ2-3; D ambiguous. The CDR3 is made up of 14 amino acids. Germline V gives CDR1 SGHRS, CDR2 YFSETQ. V was cut by 2 bases and J by 4 bases, with 11 bases left in between. For the CDR3, the DNA is TGCGCCAGCAGCTTTTCCGGTGTCTCAGATACGCAGTATTTT. Encoded protein: CASSFSGVSDTQYF.

The V call is TRBV4-2, the J call TRBJ1-3; 7 positions agree with TRBD1. Germline CDR1 reads LGHNA; CDR2 reads YNFKEQ. Trimming took 3 bases from V and 4 from J; bases not matched to a gene: 9. This CDR3 has 16 amino acids. The CDR3: CASSQPPGTAGNTIYF. The CDR3 bases are TGTGCCAGCAGCCAGCCACCCGGGACAGCAGGAAACACCATATATTTT.

The rearrangement links TRBV10-2 to TRBJ1-6, with D tentatively TRBD1 (6 bases). Germline V lookup: CDR1 WSHSY, CDR2 SAAADI. Trimming pared 4 bases from V and 7 bases from J, leaving 20 bases between. The CDR3 totals 17 residues. The CDR3 region has the DNA TGCGCCAGCAGTGTTATACAGGGTTCTTCGGGAAATTCACCCCTCCACTTT. As protein: CASSVIQGSSGNSPLHF.

V usage is TRBV10-2 and J usage is TRBJ2-7; possibly TRBD1 or TRBD2 for D (7 bases each). The germline CDR1 and CDR2 sequences are WSHSY and SAAADI. This CDR3 is built from 14 residues. Trimming removed 5 bases from V and 6 bases from J, with 17 bases in between. CDR3 region: CASSPGQAGAEQYF. The CDR3 bases are TGCGCCAGCAGTCCCGGACAGGCGGGGGCCGAGCAGTACTTC.

This clone was seen only once. This chain joins TRBV5-1 and TRBJ2-6; TRBD2 agrees at 11 bases. The germline V gene has CDR1 SGHRS and CDR2 YFSETQ. The CDR3 is 20 residues long. Trimming at V came to 1 base and at J to 0 bases, leaving 9 bases not matched to a gene. As DNA, the CDR3 is TGCGCCAGCAGCTTGCCCGAGACTAGCGGGAAAAGCTCTGGGGCCAACGTCCTGACTTTC. This translates into CASSLPETSGKSSGANVLTF. Looking up the rest from reference TRBV5-1 and TRBJ2-6 gives the full variable domain: KAGVTQTPRYLIKTRGQQVTLSCSPISGHRSVSWYQQTPGQGLQFLFEYFSETQRNKGNFPGRFSGRQFSNSRSEMNVSTLELGDSALYLCASSLPETSGKSSGANVLTFGAGSRLTVL.

V gene TRBV30 combines with J gene TRBJ1-6; D perhaps matches TRBD1 (6 bases). The ends were cut back, 8 bases at V and 12 bases at J, with 26 bases in the middle. The CDR3 length is 15 residues. Germline CDR1 is GTSNPN and CDR2 is SVGIG (reference sequence). CDR3 amino acids: CAQKRDTLASGPLHF. In DNA form, the CDR3 reads TGTGCCCAGAAACGGGACACCTTGGCCTCGGGACCCCTCCACTTT.

As to this clone: Other DNA sequences in the same sample also yield this CDR3. The rearrangement links TRBV7-9 to TRBJ1-1; weak D call: TRBD1 (5 bases). Germline V gene data show CDR1 as SEHNR and CDR2 as FQNEAQ (reference sequence). The CDR3 loop spans 16 amino acids. V was cut by 0 bases and J by 0 bases, with 11 bases left in between. CDR3 residues: CASSLAGTAMNTEAFF. In nucleotides, the CDR3 is TGTGCCAGCAGCTTAGCCGGGACGGCGATGAACACTGAAGCTTTCTTT.

With respect to this clone: The CDR3 does not close with the conserved phenylalanine or tryptophan, likely indicating a read error. J is TRBJ1-2 and V is TRBV5-1, with 8 bases that match TRBD1. With 2 bases clipped from V and 8 bases from J, the junction kept 11 bases outside the gene matches. Germline assignment: CDR1 SGHRS and CDR2 YFSETQ. The CDR3 runs 15 residues. The CDR3 DNA sequence: TGCGCCAGCAGCTTACTGACAGGGGTGCAGGGCGGCTACACCCTC. It is translated as CASSLLTGVQGGYTL.

This chain joins TRBV10-3 and TRBJ2-3; D unclear. There are 12 residues in the CDR3. Between the trimmed V and J ends, which lost 0 bases and 5 bases, there was a span of 3 bases. Germline loops: CDR1 ENHRY, CDR2 SYGVKD. The CDR3 region has the DNA TGTGCCATCAGTGAGTCCGGAGATACGCAGTATTTT. This translates into CAISESGDTQYF.

This rearrangement joins TRBV6-4 to TRBJ2-3; possible D gene TRBD2, 6 bases. The length of the CDR3 is 17 residues. The germline V and J ends were trimmed by 0 bases and 3 bases, with 16 bases remaining between them. The germline CDR1 and CDR2 sequences are MRHNA and SNTAGT. CDR3 DNA sequence: TGTGCCAGCAGTGACTCTTTTAGCGGTAGTGGAACAGATACGCAGTATTTT. Its translation is CASSDSFSGSGTDTQYF.

In its sample, this clone was seen a few times. The rearrangement joins TRBV25-1 to TRBJ1-2; D is perhaps TRBD1 (5 bases). The CDR3 is made up of 12 amino acids. V was cut by 6 bases and J by 8 bases, with 13 bases left in between. The germline V gene encodes CDR1 MGHDK and CDR2 SYGVNS. The CDR3 loop reads CASRGVAGGYTF. In DNA, the CDR3 is TGTGCCAGCAGAGGGGTGGCCGGGGGCTACACCTTC.

The CDR3 nucleotides are TGTGCCAGCAGCTTAGGGTGGAATGAGCAGTTCTTC. The encoded protein is CASSLGWNEQFF. V is TRBV7-2 and J is TRBJ2-1; D remains unclear. The CDR3 contains 12 residues. Trimming shortened V by 1 base and J by 7 bases, and 5 bases separated the two germline ends. Looked up from germline, CDR1 is SGHTA and CDR2 is FQGNSA.

The DNA for the CDR3 is TGTGCCAGCATCCGCTCCGGGACAGGGTTCGAGCAGTACTTC. Protein product: CASIRSGTGFEQYF. The V call is TRBV28, the J call TRBJ2-7; TRBD1 matches 9 bases. The CDR3 has 14 residues. Germline CDR1 and CDR2: MDHEN and SYDVKM. Trimming cost V 7 bases and J 6 bases; bases outside gene matches: 10.

V gene TRBV13 combines with J gene TRBJ2-5; D unresolved. Germline loops: CDR1 PRHDT, CDR2 FYEKMQ (reference sequence). The CDR3 consists of 14 residues. The germline V and J ends were trimmed by 4 bases and 1 base, with 10 bases remaining between them. CDR3 sequence (DNA): TGTGCCAGCAGCTCTGCACAGCTCCAAGAGACCCAGTACTTC. Residues: CASSSAQLQETQYF.

This sequence joins TRBV7-6 and TRBJ1-2; tentative D call: TRBD1 (5 bases). CDR3 length equals 14 residues. The V and J ends lost 1 base and 7 bases respectively, with 13 bases between them. Germline V gives CDR1 SGHVS, CDR2 FNYEAQ. This chain's CDR3 is CASSLEVAGGGYTF. The CDR3 nucleotides are TGTGCCAGCAGCTTAGAGGTGGCCGGGGGTGGCTACACCTTC.